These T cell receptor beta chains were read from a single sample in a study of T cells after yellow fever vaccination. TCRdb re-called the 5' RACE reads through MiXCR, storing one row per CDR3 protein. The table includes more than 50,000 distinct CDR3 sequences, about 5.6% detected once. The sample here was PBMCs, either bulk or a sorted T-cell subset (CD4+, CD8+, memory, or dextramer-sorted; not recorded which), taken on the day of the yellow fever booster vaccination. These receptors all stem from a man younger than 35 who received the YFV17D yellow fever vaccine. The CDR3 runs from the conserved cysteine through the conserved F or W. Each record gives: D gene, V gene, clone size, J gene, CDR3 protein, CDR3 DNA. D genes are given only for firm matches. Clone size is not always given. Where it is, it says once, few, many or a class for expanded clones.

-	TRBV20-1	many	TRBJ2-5	CSARFRRETQYF	TGCAGTGCTAGATTTCGACGGGAGACCCAGTACTTC
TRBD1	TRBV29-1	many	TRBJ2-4	CSVEVQTGGFAKNIQYF	TGCAGCGTTGAAGTTCAGACAGGGGGCTTTGCCAAAAACATTCAGTACTTC
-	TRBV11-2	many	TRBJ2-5	CASSSKPGGETQYF	TGTGCCAGCAGTTCAAAGCCAGGGGGGGAGACCCAGTACTTC
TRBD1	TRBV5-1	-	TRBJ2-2	CASRGTANTGELFF	TGCGCCAGCAGGGGGACAGCGAACACCGGGGAGCTGTTTTTT
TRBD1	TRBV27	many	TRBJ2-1	CASSFPGQGGNEQFF	TGTGCCAGCAGTTTTCCGGGACAGGGGGGGAATGAGCAGTTCTTC
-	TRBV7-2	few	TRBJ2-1	CASSLDPPTGEQFF	TGTGCCAGCAGCTTGGACCCACCAACGGGGGAGCAGTTCTTC
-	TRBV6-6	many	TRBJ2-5	CASSSLMAGPLGETQYF	TGTGCCAGCAGTTCTTTGATGGCAGGCCCCCTGGGGGAGACCCAGTACTTC
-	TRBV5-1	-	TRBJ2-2	CASSFAENLLGELFF	TGTGCCAGCAGCTTTGCGGAGAATCTTCTCGGGGAGCTGTTTTTT
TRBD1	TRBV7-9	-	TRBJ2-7	CASSSWGQGEDEQYF	TGTGCCAGCAGCTCCTGGGGACAGGGGGAGGACGAGCAGTACTTC
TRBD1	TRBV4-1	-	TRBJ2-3	CASSPPGQGTDTQYF	TGCGCCAGCAGCCCGCCGGGACAGGGAACAGATACGCAGTATTTT
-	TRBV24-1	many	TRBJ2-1	CATSASPGEGGILGEQFF	TGTGCCACCAGTGCCTCCCCCGGGGAGGGGGGGATTCTGGGTGAGCAGTTCTTC
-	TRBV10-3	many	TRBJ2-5	CAISEMEAPTSQYF	TGTGCCATCAGTGAAATGGAGGCCCCTACCTCCCAGTACTTC
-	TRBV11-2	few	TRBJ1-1	CASSLDIFEQTNTEAFF	TGTGCCAGCAGCTTAGATATTTTCGAACAGACGAACACTGAAGCTTTCTTT
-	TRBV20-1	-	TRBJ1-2	CSARDGFGFNYGYTF	TGCAGTGCTAGGGACGGCTTTGGCTTTAACTATGGCTACACCTTC
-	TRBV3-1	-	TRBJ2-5	CASSQSQGQETQYF	TGTGCCAGCAGCCAATCCCAGGGGCAAGAGACCCAGTACTTC
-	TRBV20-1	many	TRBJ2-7	CSATGTKSSYEQYF	TGCAGTGCTACCGGGACAAAGAGCTCCTACGAGCAGTACTTC
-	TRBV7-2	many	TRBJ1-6	CASSLEAGYNSPLHF	TGTGCCAGCAGCTTAGAGGCGGGTTATAATTCACCCCTCCACTTT
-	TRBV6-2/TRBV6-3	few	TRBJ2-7	CASSYSGDPYEQYF	TGTGCCAGCAGTTACTCGGGGGATCCCTACGAGCAGTACTTC
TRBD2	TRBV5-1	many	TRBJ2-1	CASSDRLAVSYNEQFF	TGCGCCAGCAGCGATCGACTAGCGGTCTCCTACAATGAGCAGTTCTTC
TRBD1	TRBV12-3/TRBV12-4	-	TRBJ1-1	CASRPATGRGTEAFF	TGTGCCAGCAGGCCGGCGACAGGGCGGGGCACTGAAGCTTTCTTT
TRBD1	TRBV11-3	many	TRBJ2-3	CASSSGQGARSTDTQYF	TGTGCCAGCAGCTCCGGACAGGGGGCGAGAAGCACAGATACGCAGTATTTT
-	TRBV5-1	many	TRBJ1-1	CASSLRGSQNTEAFF	TGCGCCAGCAGCCTCCGGGGCAGCCAGAACACTGAAGCTTTCTTT
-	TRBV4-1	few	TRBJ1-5	CASSQAGGETQPQHF	TGCGCCAGCAGCCAGGCGGGGGGCGAAACTCAGCCCCAGCATTTT
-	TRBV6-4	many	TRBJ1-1	CASSETFGVNTEAFF	TGTGCCAGCAGTGAGACTTTTGGGGTGAACACTGAAGCTTTCTTT
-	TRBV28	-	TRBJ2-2	CASIPHPGAGNTGELFF	TGTGCCAGCATCCCTCATCCAGGGGCAGGGAACACCGGGGAGCTGTTTTTT
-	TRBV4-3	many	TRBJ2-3	CASSQDEASTDTQYF	TGCGCCAGCAGCCAAGATGAAGCAAGCACAGATACGCAGTATTTT
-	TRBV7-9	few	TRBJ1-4	CASSSGPANEKLFF	TGTGCCAGCAGCTCAGGACCTGCAAATGAAAAACTGTTTTTT
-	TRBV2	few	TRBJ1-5	CASSGGSGQPQHF	TGTGCCAGCAGTGGAGGGTCGGGTCAGCCCCAGCATTTT
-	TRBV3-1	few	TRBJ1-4	CASSQGSGLEKLFF	TGTGCCAGCAGCCAAGGGTCAGGGCTTGAAAAACTGTTTTTT
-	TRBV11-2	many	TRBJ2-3	CASSLQGDGTDTQYF	TGTGCCAGCAGCCTTCAGGGAGACGGCACAGATACGCAGTATTTT
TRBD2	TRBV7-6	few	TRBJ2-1	CASSSRLAGVGNEQFF	TGTGCCAGCAGCTCCCGACTAGCGGGGGTGGGAAATGAGCAGTTCTTC
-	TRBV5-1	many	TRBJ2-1	CASSPTPGPHEQFF	TGCGCCAGCAGTCCAACCCCGGGCCCCCATGAGCAGTTCTTC
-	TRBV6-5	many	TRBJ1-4	CASSQMGGGQTLSEKLFF	TGTGCCAGCAGCCAAATGGGGGGGGGACAAACCCTATCGGAAAAACTGTTTTTT
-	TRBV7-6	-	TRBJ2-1	CASSFSGPLGNEQFF	TGTGCCAGCAGCTTTTCAGGGCCCTTGGGCAATGAGCAGTTCTTC
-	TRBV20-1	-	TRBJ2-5	CSASFWRRQETLYF	TGCAGTGCTAGTTTTTGGCGACGACAAGAGACCCTGTACTTC
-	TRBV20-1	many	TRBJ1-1	CSARDLGKGENTEAFF	TGCAGTGCTAGAGATCTTGGTAAAGGGGAGAACACTGAAGCTTTCTTT
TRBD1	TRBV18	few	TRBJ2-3	CASSPSNRGTDTQYF	TGTGCCAGCTCACCAAGTAACAGGGGAACAGATACGCAGTATTTT
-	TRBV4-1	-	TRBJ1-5	CASSQATALNQPQHF	TGCGCCAGCAGCCAAGCGACAGCACTCAATCAGCCCCAGCATTTT